This T cell receptor (beta chain) was observed in a study of blood T cell repertoires in COVID-19. The germline gives CDR1 SGHVS, CDR2 FQNEAQ. The CDR3 extends over 14 amino acids. The V end was cut by 6 bases, the J end by 0 bases, with 9 bases between. In the original workflow: Amplifying reference gene primers gave estimates of nucleated cell counts. TCRdb keeps only in-frame clones here, not all; method: immunoSEQ multiplex PCR. Clone size and V and J calls were adopted from that table, with D and trimming inferred from the DNA. The sample consists of a few hundred thousand clones, more than 80% of them appearing once.

The chain links TRBV7-8 to TRBJ1-3; tentative D call: TRBD1 (5 bases). The clonotype was recovered from a woman aged 25 to 39 with active or convalescent COVID-19. Input material: peripheral blood. CDR3 nucleotides: TGTGCCAGCAGTCGGAGGGGCTCTGGAAACACCATATATTTT. Its translation is CASSRRGSGNTIYF.